This section outlines one T cell receptor beta chain sequence together with its context. The authors' processing: Estimation of nucleated cell counts was performed using reference gene primer amplification. The repertoire was sequenced with immunoSEQ multiplex PCR; TCRdb's copy has only in-frame clones and lacks some. V, J and clone size are taken as reported in that table, and D and trimming were inferred from the DNA itself. The repertoire holds some 250,000 clones, with over 75% as singletons. The data belong to a study of blood T cell repertoires in COVID-19. The CDR3 consists of 14 residues. Germline V lookup: CDR1 SEHNR, CDR2 FQNEAQ (reference sequence). Deletions cut 1 base from V and 3 bases from J, with 10 bases between.

The genes are TRBV7-9 and TRBJ2-7; D is possibly TRBD1 (5 bases). Sequencing used peripheral blood. The sequence derives from a woman aged 30 to 39 with acute or convalescent COVID-19. CDR3 DNA sequence: TGTGCCAGCAGCTTAGAGTCCCAGGGCTACGAGCAGTACTTC. It translates to CASSLESQGYEQYF.